Ten or more counts support the clone carrying this T cell receptor (beta chain). Its antigen remains unidentified. This entry is derived from a study of neurological immune-mediated disorders. The CDR3 has 16 residues. The germline V gene encodes CDR1 MNHEY and CDR2 SVGAGI. Between the trimmed V and J ends, which lost 7 bases and 1 base, there was a span of 16 bases. As for the cDNA, it was generated by 5'RACE with 10-nucleotide random UMIs. Each CDR3 protein is one row after TCRdb ran MiXCR on the 5' RACE reads. The repertoire holds about 46,000 distinct CDR3 sequences, with around 2% as singletons. Notes on the study in general: HTLV-1-associated myelopathy ranked highest for TCR clonal expansion and multiple sclerosis lowest, beneath healthy controls. When grouped phylogenetically, the repertoires of 18 of the 34 multiple sclerosis patients fell together in one related-CDR3 cluster, which is a possible signature.

The TCR originated in a woman between 40 and 50 years old with multiple sclerosis. The material sequenced was PBMCs. J is TRBJ1-4 and V is TRBV6-5; D is possibly TRBD1 (5 bases). This CDR3 reads CASKGRTERTNEKLFF. The CDR3 bases are TGTGCCAGCAAGGGACGGACGGAGAGAACTAATGAAAAACTGTTTTTT.